Below, 31 T cell receptor beta chains from the same sample are listed, as sequenced in a study of graft-versus-host responses after intestinal transplantation (dated by TCRdb to about 2021). For these TCRs, the target antigens are not known. Library construction relied on the immunoSEQ multiplex PCR assay. Not all clones reach the TCRdb copy of this immuneACCESS table, which keeps in-frame sequences only. Checked studies attribute under half of the gap to unresolved V genes and leave the rest unexplained. Here the sample has some 120,000 clones; 85% to 95% occur a single time. The top ten constitute approximately 0.25% of the sample. Taken with the paper, the label for time point translates to: cells obtained before transplantation from donor or recipient. The material sequenced was unstimulated CD4+ T cells sorted from spleen or lymph node cells, taken before transplant. The source is a human donor who was the organ donor for an intestinal transplant.

The V and J genes are TRBV9 and TRBJ1-3; D gene uncertain. Trimming took 0 bases from V and 0 from J, leaving 7 bases between them. The CDR3 covers 15 residues. Germline V CDR1 and CDR2: SGDLS, YYNGEE. The CDR3 region has the DNA TGTGCCAGCAGCGTAGCCGACAACTCTGGAAACACCATATATTTT. It is translated as CASSVADNSGNTIYF.

The chain recombines TRBV6-5 with TRBJ1-1; 8 bases align to TRBD1. CDR3 length equals 13 residues. The V gene end was trimmed by 10 bases and the J gene end by 4 bases; junction bases not matched to a gene: 8. From germline, CDR1 is MNHEY and CDR2 SVGAGI. CDR3 residues: CATNQGAGTEAFF. The CDR3 bases are TGTGCCACCAACCAGGGGGCGGGCACTGAAGCTTTCTTT.

The chain combines TRBV21-1 with TRBJ2-1; TRBD2 is taken as the D call from the table, unchecked against the DNA. TRBV21-1 constitutes a pseudogene. The CDR3 has 14 residues. The chain's CDR3 is CASSNGTSGDEQFF. CDR3 sequence (DNA): TGTGCCAGCAGCAACGGGACTAGCGGTGATGAGCAGTTCTTC.

The gene calls are TRBV7-9 and TRBJ2-7; the match to TRBD2 covers 14 bases. Germline V lookup: CDR1 SEHNR, CDR2 FQNEAQ (reference sequence). The CDR3 runs 15 residues. Unmatched junction bases numbered 6, after V lost 5 bases and J lost 6 bases. The DNA for the CDR3 is TGTGCCAGCAGCAGAGGGACTAGCGGGAGATTCGAGCAGTACTTC. This sequence encodes CASSRGTSGRFEQYF.

The genes are TRBV4-2 and TRBJ1-5; D perhaps matches TRBD1 (6 bases). This CDR3 is 15 amino acids long. Germline V gene sequence: CDR1 LGHNA, CDR2 YNFKEQ. V lost 0 bases and J 7 bases, leaving 13 bases between the germline ends. The CDR3 DNA follows: TGTGCCAGCAGCCAAGATTGGGGGCCTGGGCAGCCCCAGCATTTT. This encodes CASSQDWGPGQPQHF.

The rearrangement links TRBV2 to TRBJ2-1; TRBD2 is a possible D gene (6 bases). From germline, CDR1 is SNHLY and CDR2 FYNNEI. Trimming removed 1 base from V and 5 bases from J, with 15 bases in between. This CDR3 contains 16 residues. The CDR3 region is CASSEGGTGGNNEQFF. CDR3 DNA sequence: TGTGCCAGCAGTGAAGGAGGGACTGGTGGAAACAATGAGCAGTTCTTC.

The count of this clone is one. The chain has TRBV10-3 and TRBJ2-2; 11 bases agree with TRBD2. Germline lookup yields CDR1 ENHRY and CDR2 SYGVKD. With V trimmed by 3 bases and J by 0 bases, 6 bases remained unmatched. This CDR3 spans 18 amino acids. CDR3 sequence reads: CAISDPTSGKTNTGELFF. CDR3 bases: TGTGCCATCAGTGACCCGACTAGCGGGAAGACGAACACCGGGGAGCTGTTTTTT.

There are a few counts of this clone. The gene calls are TRBV10-3 and TRBJ1-3, with TRBD1 matching 9 bases. CDR1 and CDR2 (germline): ENHRY, SYGVKD. The CDR3 covers 14 residues. V trimming: 7 bases; J trimming: 4 bases; junction bases outside the gene matches: 5. CDR3 DNA: TGTGCCATCACATCGGACAGGGGCGGAAACACCATATATTTT. Translating gives CAITSDRGGNTIYF.

This chain uses TRBV4-1 with TRBJ1-5; possibly TRBD1 for D (6 bases). This CDR3 is built from 15 residues. Trimming pared 4 bases from V and 7 bases from J, leaving 17 bases between. CDR1 and CDR2 from the germline V gene are MGHRA and YSYEKL. Here the CDR3 reads CASSRTGTSGQPQHF. The CDR3 coding sequence is TGCGCCAGCAGCCGGACCGGGACAAGTGGGCAGCCCCAGCATTTT.

The rearrangement joins TRBV5-1 to TRBJ2-1, with D possibly called TRBD1 or TRBD2 (5 bases each). V was clipped by 4 bases and J by 5 bases, with 19 bases between them. CDR1 SGHRS and CDR2 YFSETQ come from the germline V gene. This CDR3 spans 16 amino acids. The CDR3 DNA reads as TGCGCCAGCAGCACGGTCGGGGCCGGCGCCAACAATGAGCAGTTCTTC. Translated: CASSTVGAGANNEQFF.

The V and J genes are TRBV4-2 and TRBJ1-5; D not certain. With 0 bases removed from V and 13 bases from J, the gap between germline ends came to 13 bases. CDR1 and CDR2 (germline): LGHNA, YNFKEQ. The CDR3 has 13 residues. As DNA, the CDR3 is TGTGCCAGCAGCCAAGACGCTAGAGAACCTCAGCATTTT. Translated: CASSQDAREPQHF.

The chain has TRBV28 and TRBJ1-1; TRBD1 agrees at 7 bases. Losses at the gene ends were 1 base for V and 10 bases for J; bases not matched to a gene: 6. The germline CDR1 and CDR2 sequences are MDHEN and SYDVKM. This CDR3 region has 13 residues. In nucleotides, the CDR3 is TGTGCCAGCAGTTTATTAGGGGGCAGGGCAGCTTTCTTT. Encoded protein: CASSLLGGRAAFF.

The rearrangement uses TRBV10-3 and TRBJ2-7, with 12 bases that match TRBD2. After removal of 0 bases from V and 1 base from J, the junction contained 4 bases not matched to a gene. The CDR3 consists of 17 residues. Per germline, CDR1 ENHRY and CDR2 SYGVKD. This CDR3 is CAISESGLAGGSYEQYF. In DNA form, the CDR3 reads TGTGCCATCAGTGAGTCCGGGCTAGCGGGAGGGTCCTACGAGCAGTACTTC.

This sequence joins TRBV19 and TRBJ1-1; 7 bases fit TRBD1. CDR1 is LNHDA, CDR2 SQIVND, per germline (reference sequence). The length of the CDR3 is 13 residues. Losses at the gene ends were 6 bases for V and 1 base for J; bases not matched to a gene: 2. The CDR3 protein is CASSWDRNTEAFF. In nucleotides, the CDR3 is TGTGCCAGTAGCTGGGACAGGAACACTGAAGCTTTCTTT.

The V gene is TRBV19, the J gene TRBJ2-1, with 9 bases matching TRBD2. V was pared by 4 bases and J by 10 bases, with 11 bases of the junction left unmatched. The CDR3 extends over 15 amino acids. Germline V gene data show CDR1 as LNHDA and CDR2 as SQIVND (reference sequence). As DNA, the CDR3 is TGTGCCAGTAGTACTCGGGCTAGCGGGACTGAAGAGCAGTTCTTC. Its translation is CASSTRASGTEEQFF.

The chain couples TRBV10-3 to TRBJ2-7; 9 nucleotides align to TRBD2. The junction had 9 bases not matched to a gene; V was cut back by 4 bases and J by 5 bases. Germline CDR1 reads ENHRY; CDR2 reads SYGVKD. There are 15 residues in the CDR3. CDR3 coding DNA: TGTGCCATCAGTGGAGGGACTAGCCTCATTCACGAGCAGTACTTC. As protein: CAISGGTSLIHEQYF.

The rearrangement joins TRBV7-3 to TRBJ2-2; possibly TRBD2 for D (6 bases). The length of the CDR3 is 15 residues. Germline V gene sequence: CDR1 SGHTA, CDR2 FQGTGA. V lost 3 bases and J 0 bases, leaving 8 bases between the germline ends. Here the CDR3 DNA reads TGTGCCAGCAGCTTGACTAGGGCGAACACCGGGGAGCTGTTTTTT. This codes for CASSLTRANTGELFF.

This chain links TRBV5-1 with TRBJ2-1; 7 bases align to TRBD1. The germline V gene has CDR1 SGHRS and CDR2 YFSETQ. This CDR3 is 18 amino acids long. Unmatched junction bases numbered 17, after V lost 0 bases and J lost 8 bases. CDR3 amino acids: CASSLGGAGTATVDEQFF. In DNA, the CDR3 is TGCGCCAGCAGCTTGGGGGGCGCCGGGACAGCAACCGTGGATGAGCAGTTCTTC.

V usage is TRBV5-6 and J usage is TRBJ1-2; 8 positions agree with TRBD1. After removal of 4 bases from V and 4 bases from J, the junction contained 9 bases not matched to a gene. The CDR3 spans 15 residues. The germline CDR1 and CDR2 sequences are SGHDT and YYEEEE. CDR3 coding DNA: TGTGCCAGCAGCACTCTGCAGGGGGCCCCCTATGGCTACACCTTC. This gives the protein CASSTLQGAPYGYTF.

As for this clone: At the DNA level, this CDR3 is encoded by other sequences in the same sample as well. The rearrangement uses TRBV6-5 and TRBJ2-1; D perhaps matches TRBD2 (5 bases). The germline V gene encodes CDR1 MNHEY and CDR2 SVGAGI. The CDR3 totals 13 residues. V lost 5 bases and J lost 5, with 10 bases in between. CDR3 nucleotides: TGTGCCAGCAGTCCGAGGGTTAACAATGAGCAGTTCTTC. Its translation: CASSPRVNNEQFF.

The chain recombines TRBV5-1 with TRBJ1-1; D is unclear. Trimming took 1 base from V and 0 from J, leaving 16 bases between them. This CDR3 is 17 amino acids long. Germline V gene data show CDR1 as SGHRS and CDR2 as YFSETQ. The chain's CDR3 is CASSLRENLMMNTEAFF. The CDR3 DNA sequence: TGCGCCAGCAGCTTGAGGGAGAACCTTATGATGAACACTGAAGCTTTCTTT.

The chain couples TRBV6-1 to TRBJ1-1, with D perhaps TRBD1 (5 bases). The CDR3 is 13 amino acids. In germline, CDR1 is MNHNS, CDR2 SASEGT. V lost 6 bases and J lost 4, with 12 bases in between. The CDR3 protein is CASRVVGRTEAFF. CDR3 bases: TGTGCCAGCAGGGTCGTGGGGCGCACTGAAGCTTTCTTT.

The chain carries TRBV6-1 and TRBJ2-7; D may correspond to TRBD1 or TRBD2 (6 bases each). CDR1 is MNHNS and CDR2 is SASEGT in the germline V gene. The CDR3 is 15 residues long. With 6 bases removed from V and 2 bases from J, the gap between germline ends came to 17 bases. CDR3 bases: TGTGCCAGCAGAGCCGCGGGACAACGTACCTACGAGCAGTACTTC. It is translated as CASRAAGQRTYEQYF.

The table lists this clone with a count of one. The rearrangement uses TRBV27 and TRBJ1-4; 10 nucleotides agree with TRBD1. The germline gives CDR1 MNHEY, CDR2 SMNVEV (reference sequence). Trimming at V came to 2 bases and at J to 8 bases, leaving 2 bases not matched to a gene. This CDR3 contains 14 residues. The CDR3 loop reads CASSLGTGVEKLFF. CDR3 nucleotide sequence: TGTGCCAGCAGTTTAGGGACAGGGGTCGAAAAACTGTTTTTT.

The CDR3 here is CASSEGTRQETQYF. The CDR3 DNA reads TGTGCCAGCAGCGAAGGGACCAGACAAGAGACCCAGTACTTC. The chain combines TRBV11-2 with TRBJ2-5, with D perhaps given as TRBD1 or TRBD2 (5 bases each). In germline, CDR1 is SGHAT, CDR2 FQNNGV. The CDR3 extends over 14 amino acids. V lost 5 bases and J 2 bases, leaving 12 bases between the germline ends.

The genes are TRBV19 and TRBJ2-7; D not certain. Trimming took off 3 bases at V and 2 bases at J, with 14 bases between the two ends. The CDR3 spans 15 residues. The germline V gene encodes CDR1 LNHDA and CDR2 SQIVND (reference sequence). CDR3 region: CASSMAVENTYEQYF. CDR3 bases: TGTGCCAGTAGTATGGCAGTGGAGAACACCTACGAGCAGTACTTC.

As DNA, the CDR3 is TGTGCCAGCAGTTTAAGGGTTGTCAAAAACATTCAGTACTTC. Translated: CASSLRVVKNIQYF. The chain carries TRBV27 and TRBJ2-4; no clear D. Trimming removed 2 bases at V and 3 bases at J, with 8 bases between. The CDR3 length is 14 residues. Germline V gene lookup returns CDR1 MNHEY and CDR2 SMNVEV (reference sequence).

V usage is TRBV6-6 and J usage is TRBJ1-2; weak D call: TRBD1 (5 bases). CDR3 length: 15 residues. Trimming cost V 2 bases and J 4 bases, with 14 bases left between them. Per the germline V gene, CDR1 is MNHNY and CDR2 is SVGAGI (reference sequence). The CDR3 region is CASSYEGRLSYGYTF. The DNA for the CDR3 is TGTGCCAGCAGTTACGAGGGGCGCCTTAGCTATGGCTACACCTTC.

This clone has only one observation. The CDR3 DNA sequence: TGTGCCAGCAGCTTAGCGCAATGGACTAGCGGGAACAATGAGCAGTTCTTC. Its translation: CASSLAQWTSGNNEQFF. This rearrangement joins TRBV7-6 to TRBJ2-1; TRBD2 matches at 12 bases. The CDR3 contains 17 residues. The junction had 5 bases not matched to a gene; V was cut back by 0 bases and J by 5 bases. Germline V gene lookup returns CDR1 SGHVS and CDR2 FNYEAQ. The full variable domain, completed using reference TRBV7-6 and TRBJ2-1, is GAGVSQSPRYKVTKRGQDVALRCDPISGHVSLYWYRQALGQGPEFLTYFNYEAQQDKSGLPNDRFSAERPEGSISTLTIQRTEQRDSAMYRCASSLAQWTSGNNEQFFGPGTRLTVL.

The chain links TRBV2 to TRBJ2-1, with D perhaps TRBD2 (5 bases). Germline assignment: CDR1 SNHLY and CDR2 FYNNEI. CDR3 size: 13 residues. The V end was cut by 1 base, the J end by 8 bases, with 9 bases between. CDR3 in amino acids: CASSEGEGDEQFF. The CDR3 region has the DNA TGTGCCAGCAGTGAAGGAGAGGGCGATGAGCAGTTCTTC.

V and J are TRBV2 and TRBJ2-7; D remains unclear. The CDR3 contains 13 residues. CDR1 is SNHLY, CDR2 FYNNEI, per germline. V was clipped by 7 bases and J by 5 bases, with 15 bases between them. CDR3 coding DNA: TGTGCCAGCACATTACTCGGAACGGACGAGCAGTACTTC. Translated: CASTLLGTDEQYF.